Below, one T cell receptor (beta chain) is given with its context. Its antigen is not known. The record originates from a study of cytomegalovirus exposure and HLA in healthy donors. Trimming shortened V by 7 bases and J by 1 base, and 13 bases separated the two germline ends. The CDR3 has 15 residues. The germline gives CDR1 MRHNA, CDR2 SNTAGT. Study observations and caveats: TCR beta V- and J-gene trimming was later associated with a missense DCLRE1C variant.

Researchers ran the PCR with 60 Vbeta and 13 Jbeta primers. Some clones are missing from TCRdb's copy, which holds only in-frame ones; the method was immunoSEQ multiplex PCR. The table lists over 200,000 clones, approximately 80% of them singletons. The receptor comes from a woman between 35 and 50 years old in good health and CMV-seronegative. Sequencing input: PBMCs. The chain couples TRBV6-4 to TRBJ2-2; D may be TRBD2 (5 bases). The CDR3: CASKGEGLNTGELFF. The CDR3 region has the DNA TGTGCCAGCAAGGGAGAGGGTTTGAACACCGGGGAGCTGTTTTTT.